The entry that follows covers one T cell receptor (beta chain) sequence. As handled by the study authors: Cell counts per sample came from amplifying reference gene primers. Produced via immunoSEQ multiplex PCR; TCRdb's table is partial and in-frame only. V and J calls and clone size come straight from that table; D and trimming were deduced from the DNA. The data hold roughly 120,000 clones, with about 90% observed a single time. Germline assignment: CDR1 SGHTA and CDR2 FQGNSA. CDR3 length equals 13 residues. Trimming took 4 bases from V and 8 from J, leaving 14 bases between them. The data are from a study of blood T cell repertoires in COVID-19. In the study overall: There were acute and convalescent COVID-19 samples, and they came from the United States, Italy and Spain. From T cells, B-cell-depleted T cells, or PBMCs came the material, which was cDNA or gDNA.

The receptor comes from a man aged 70-80 years who had recovered from COVID-19. The sequenced material came from peripheral blood. This chain joins TRBV7-2 and TRBJ1-1; a weak D match, TRBD1 (5 bases). The CDR3 loop reads CASSSIDSEEAFF. The CDR3 DNA follows: TGTGCCAGCAGCTCCATCGACAGTGAAGAAGCTTTCTTT. The complete variable domain, with remaining parts taken from reference TRBV7-2 and TRBJ1-1, reads GAGVSQSPSNKVTEKGKDVELRCDPISGHTALYWYRQSLGQGLEFLIYFQGNSAPDKSGLPSDRFSAERTGGSVSTLTIQRTQQEDSAVYLCASSSIDSEEAFFGQGTRLTVV.